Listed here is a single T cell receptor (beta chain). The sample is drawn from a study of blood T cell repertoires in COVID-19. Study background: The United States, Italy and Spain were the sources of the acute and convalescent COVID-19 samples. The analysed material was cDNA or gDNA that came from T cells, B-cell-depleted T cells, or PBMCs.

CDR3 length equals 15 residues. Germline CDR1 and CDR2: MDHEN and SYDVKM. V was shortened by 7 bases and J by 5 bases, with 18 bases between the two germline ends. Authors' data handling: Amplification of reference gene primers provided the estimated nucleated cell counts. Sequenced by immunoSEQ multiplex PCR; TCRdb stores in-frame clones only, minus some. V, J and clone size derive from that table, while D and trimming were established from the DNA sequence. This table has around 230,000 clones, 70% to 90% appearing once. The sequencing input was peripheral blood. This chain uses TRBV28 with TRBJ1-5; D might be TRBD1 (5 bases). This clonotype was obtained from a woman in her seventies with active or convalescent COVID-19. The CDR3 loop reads CASNSQGFQYQPQHF. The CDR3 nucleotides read TGTGCCAGCAACTCGCAGGGTTTCCAGTATCAGCCCCAGCATTTT.